This TCR beta chain was obtained from a study of shared clonotypes between healthy human individuals. Using immunoSEQ multiplex PCR, the repertoire was profiled, and TCRdb retains in-frame clones only, with some absent. Of hundreds of thousands of clones listed, roughly 72% are singletons. This clonotype was sampled from a woman aged 40-49 years in good health. Some clones in this sample may be carry-over from other donors' samples. The sequenced sample consisted of PBMCs.

The CDR3 DNA reads as TGCGCCAGCAGCCAGGACAGGAGGTATGGCTACACCTTC. Translating gives CASSQDRRYGYTF. This chain joins TRBV4-1 and TRBJ1-2; 7 bases match TRBD1. Trimming cost V 3 bases and J 5 bases; bases outside gene matches: 3. The CDR3 is 13 residues long. Germline assignment: CDR1 MGHRA and CDR2 YSYEKL.